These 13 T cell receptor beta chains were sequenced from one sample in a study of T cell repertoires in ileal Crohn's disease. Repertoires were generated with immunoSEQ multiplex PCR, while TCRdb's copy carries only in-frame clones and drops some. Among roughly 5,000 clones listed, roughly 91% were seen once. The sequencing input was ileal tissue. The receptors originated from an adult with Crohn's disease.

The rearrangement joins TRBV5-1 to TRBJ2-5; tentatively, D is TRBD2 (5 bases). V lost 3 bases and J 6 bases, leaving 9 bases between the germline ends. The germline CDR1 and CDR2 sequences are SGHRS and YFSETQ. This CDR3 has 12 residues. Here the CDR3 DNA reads TGCGCCAGCAGCTACGCGGGTCAGACCCAGTACTTC. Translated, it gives CASSYAGQTQYF.

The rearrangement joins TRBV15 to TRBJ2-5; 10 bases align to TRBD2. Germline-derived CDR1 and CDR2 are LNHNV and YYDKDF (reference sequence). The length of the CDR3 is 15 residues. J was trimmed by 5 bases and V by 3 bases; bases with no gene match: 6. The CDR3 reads CATSSSGGGWETQYF. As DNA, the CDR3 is TGTGCCACCAGCAGCAGCGGGGGGGGCTGGGAGACCCAGTACTTC.

The CDR3 nucleotides are TGTGCCAGCAGCCAATGGCGCGGGGGGGCGACCGGGGAGCTGTTTTTT. This sequence encodes CASSQWRGGATGELFF. J is TRBJ2-2 and V is TRBV5-5, with 9 bases fitting TRBD2. In germline, CDR1 is SGHKS, CDR2 YYEKEE (reference sequence). This CDR3 is built from 16 residues. Unmatched junction bases numbered 9, after V lost 4 bases and J lost 5 bases.

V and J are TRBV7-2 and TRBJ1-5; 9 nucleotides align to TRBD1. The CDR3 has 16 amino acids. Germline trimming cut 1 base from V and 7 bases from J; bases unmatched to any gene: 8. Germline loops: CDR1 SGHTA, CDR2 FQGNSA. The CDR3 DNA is TGTGCCAGCAGCTTAGGGGGACAGGGCTGGCAACAGCCCCAGCATTTT. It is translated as CASSLGGQGWQQPQHF.

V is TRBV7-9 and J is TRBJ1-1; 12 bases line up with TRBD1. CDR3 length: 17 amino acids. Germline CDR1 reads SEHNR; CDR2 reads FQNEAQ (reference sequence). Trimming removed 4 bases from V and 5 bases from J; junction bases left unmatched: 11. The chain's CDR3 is CASSSRDRGRLETEAFF. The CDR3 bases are TGTGCCAGCAGCTCCCGGGACAGGGGGCGTCTAGAAACTGAAGCTTTCTTT.

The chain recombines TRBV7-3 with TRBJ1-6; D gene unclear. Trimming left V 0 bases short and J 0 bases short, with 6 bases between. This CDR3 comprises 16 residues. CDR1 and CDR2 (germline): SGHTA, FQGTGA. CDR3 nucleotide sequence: TGTGCCAGCAGCTTAACTGGGAGCTCCTATAATTCACCCCTCCACTTT. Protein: CASSLTGSSYNSPLHF.

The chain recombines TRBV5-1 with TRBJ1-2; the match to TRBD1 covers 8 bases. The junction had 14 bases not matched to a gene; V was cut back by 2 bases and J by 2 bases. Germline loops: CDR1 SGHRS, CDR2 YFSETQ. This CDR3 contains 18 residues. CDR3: CASSFTEVQGAGNYGYTF. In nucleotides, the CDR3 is TGCGCCAGCAGCTTCACTGAGGTTCAGGGGGCCGGGAACTATGGCTACACCTTC.

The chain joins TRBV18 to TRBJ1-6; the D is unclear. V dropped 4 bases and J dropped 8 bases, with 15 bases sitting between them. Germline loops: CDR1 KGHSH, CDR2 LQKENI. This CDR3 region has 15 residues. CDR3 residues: CASSLGPGSYSPLHF. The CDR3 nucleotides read TGTGCCAGCTCACTCGGCCCGGGTTCCTATTCACCCCTCCACTTT.

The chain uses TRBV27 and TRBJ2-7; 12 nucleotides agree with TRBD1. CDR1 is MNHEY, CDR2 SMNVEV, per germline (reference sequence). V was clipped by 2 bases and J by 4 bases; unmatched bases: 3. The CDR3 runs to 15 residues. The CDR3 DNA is TGTGCCAGCAGTTTAAAGGGACAGGGGGCGTACGAGCAGTACTTC. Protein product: CASSLKGQGAYEQYF.

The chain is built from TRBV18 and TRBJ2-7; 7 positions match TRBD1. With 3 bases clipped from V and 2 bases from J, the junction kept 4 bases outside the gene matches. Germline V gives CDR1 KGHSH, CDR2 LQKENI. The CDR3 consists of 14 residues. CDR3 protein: CASSPRQGTYEQYF. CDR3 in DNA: TGTGCCAGCTCACCCCGACAGGGCACCTACGAGCAGTACTTC.

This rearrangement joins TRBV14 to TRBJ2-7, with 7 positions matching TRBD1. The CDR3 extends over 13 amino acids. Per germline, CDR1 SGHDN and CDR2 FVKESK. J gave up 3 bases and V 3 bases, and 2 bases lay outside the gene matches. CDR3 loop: CASSQWDSYEQYF. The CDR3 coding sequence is TGTGCCAGCAGCCAGTGGGACAGCTACGAGCAGTACTTC.

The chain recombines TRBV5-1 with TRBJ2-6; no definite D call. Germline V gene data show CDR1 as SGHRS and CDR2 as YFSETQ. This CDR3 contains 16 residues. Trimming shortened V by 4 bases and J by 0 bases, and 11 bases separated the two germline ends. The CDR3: CASSTYSSSGANVLTF. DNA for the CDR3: TGCGCCAGCAGCACCTACAGCAGCTCTGGGGCCAACGTCCTGACTTTC.

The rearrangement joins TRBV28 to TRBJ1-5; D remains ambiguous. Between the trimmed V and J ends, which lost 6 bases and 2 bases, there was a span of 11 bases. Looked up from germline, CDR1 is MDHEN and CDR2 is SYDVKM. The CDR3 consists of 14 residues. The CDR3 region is CASSPWEGNQPQHF. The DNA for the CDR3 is TGTGCCAGCAGCCCCTGGGAGGGCAATCAGCCCCAGCATTTT.